This T cell receptor (beta chain) was captured in a study of T cells in Graves' hyperthyroidism and ophthalmopathy. This clonotype was recorded at least ten times. Its antigen is still unknown. An end of the junction does not agree with germline; a read error may underlie this. If no ophthalmopathy progression occurred within 18 months, Graves' hyperthyroidism was stable. Study-wide findings and caveats: The model's output predicted ophthalmopathy at a median of roughly seven months prior to onset. Appearing also in blood were most of the thyroid clonotypes expanded above 0.001.

Amplification of TCR beta CDR3 regions was performed using RNA transcripts as template. TCR CDR3 regions were first amplified by RT-PCR with HTBI primers. TCRdb itself ran the multiplex PCR reads through MiXCR, one entry per CDR3 protein. The sample has approximately 360,000 distinct CDR3 sequences; 25% are singletons. Germline loops: CDR1 SGHAT, CDR2 FQDESV (reference sequence). The CDR3 extends over 11 amino acids. Sample: blood. J is TRBJ2-1 and V is TRBV11-1; D is unresolved. This receptor was obtained from a man aged 45-65 years with Graves' hyperthyroidism. CDR3 in DNA: TGTGCCAGCAGGGCCTATAATGAGCAGTTCTTC. It is translated as CASRAYNEQFF.